This section outlines one T cell receptor (beta chain) sequence together with its context. Its specificity is unknown. The data originate from a study of cytomegalovirus exposure and HLA in healthy donors. Study overall: In a previous analysis, some 120 million unique TCR beta sequences were found from some 200 million T cells.

With 0 bases clipped from V and 9 bases from J, the junction kept 5 bases outside the gene matches. CDR1 is LGHNA and CDR2 is YSLEER in the germline V gene. The CDR3 covers 14 residues. 13 Jbeta primers and 60 Vbeta primers were used for the PCR. Produced via immunoSEQ multiplex PCR; TCRdb's table is partial and in-frame only. Here the sample spans roughly 200,000 clones, 87% being singletons. Regarding the study as a whole: It is likely that the observed cluster of highly shared sequence variants was a sequencing artifact. Prior analysis indicated that the majority of TCR beta V segments exhibited productivity approximately 90% or approximately 30% of the time.

Sequenced sample: PBMCs. The chain is built from TRBV4-3 and TRBJ2-7; TRBD2 matches 10 bases. This clonotype was obtained from a man younger than 45 in good health and CMV-seronegative. The CDR3 DNA reads as TGCGCCAGCAGCCAAGATCAGCTAGCGGGGGTGCAGTACTTC. The encoded protein is CASSQDQLAGVQYF.